Shown below are 5 T cell receptor beta chains from a single sample sequenced in a study of T cell responses to AZD1222 COVID-19 vaccine. The protocol was immunoSEQ multiplex PCR, while the TCRdb copy is restricted to in-frame clones and leaves out a portion. The data contain under 75,000 clones, over 75% of them singletons. Sequenced material: peripheral blood, taken on day 0 of AZD1222 vaccination. All receptors derive from an adult in good health.

The J gene is TRBJ2-7, the V gene TRBV28, with D tentatively TRBD2 (6 bases). Germline lookup yields CDR1 MDHEN and CDR2 SYDVKM. V lost 5 bases and J 0 bases, leaving 14 bases between the germline ends. The CDR3 is made up of 15 amino acids. In nucleotides, the CDR3 is TGTGCCAGCAGTCAAAGTAGCGGAAACTCCTACGAGCAGTACTTC. Protein: CASSQSSGNSYEQYF.

V is TRBV28 and J is TRBJ1-1; D is unclear. CDR3 length: 15 residues. The germline gives CDR1 MDHEN, CDR2 SYDVKM. Trimming removed 3 bases at V and 0 bases at J, with 11 bases between. CDR3: CASSFEVPMNTEAFF. Written as DNA, the CDR3 is TGTGCCAGCAGTTTCGAAGTCCCGATGAACACTGAAGCTTTCTTT.

The V and J genes are TRBV30 and TRBJ1-1; D is unresolved. Germline V gene sequence: CDR1 GTSNPN, CDR2 SVGIG (reference sequence). The V and J ends lost 2 bases and 0 bases respectively, with 7 bases between them. There are 13 residues in the CDR3. CDR3 loop: CAWSPRMNTEAFF. The CDR3 DNA reads as TGTGCCTGGAGTCCTCGGATGAACACTGAAGCTTTCTTT. Combining the CDR3 with reference TRBV30 and TRBJ1-1 gives the whole variable domain SQTIHQWPATLVQPVGSPLSLECTVEGTSNPNLYWYRQAAGRGLQLLFYSVGIGQISSEVPQNLSASRPQDRQFILSSKKLLLSDSGFYLCAWSPRMNTEAFFGQGTRLTVV.

The V and J genes are TRBV11-3 and TRBJ2-7; D is unresolved. The CDR3 runs 12 residues. The V gene's germline CDR1 is SGHNT and CDR2 YENEEA. The V gene lost 2 bases and the J gene lost 1 base, with 3 bases spanning the gap. The CDR3: CASSLTSYEQYF. The CDR3 DNA sequence: TGTGCCAGCAGCTTAACATCCTACGAGCAGTACTTC.

The genes are TRBV19 and TRBJ1-2; TRBD1 is a possible D gene (6 bases). Per germline, CDR1 LNHDA and CDR2 SQIVND (reference sequence). The V end lost 5 bases, the J end lost 8 bases, and 27 bases lay between the germline ends. This CDR3 has 17 amino acids. CDR3 sequence: CASSPGGRGVVSGGYTF. CDR3 bases: TGTGCCAGTAGTCCCGGGGGGCGGGGAGTGGTATCTGGGGGCTACACCTTC.